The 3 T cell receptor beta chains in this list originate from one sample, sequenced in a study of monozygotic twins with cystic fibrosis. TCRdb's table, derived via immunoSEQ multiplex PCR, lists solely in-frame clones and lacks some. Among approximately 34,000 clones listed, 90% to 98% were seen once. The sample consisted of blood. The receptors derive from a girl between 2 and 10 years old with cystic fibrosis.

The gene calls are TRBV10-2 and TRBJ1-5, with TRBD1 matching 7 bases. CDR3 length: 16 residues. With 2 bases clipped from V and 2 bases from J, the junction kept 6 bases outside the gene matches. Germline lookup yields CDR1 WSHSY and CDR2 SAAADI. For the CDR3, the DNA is TGCGCCAGCAGTGAGAGGACAGGAATCGGCAATCAGCCCCAGCATTTT. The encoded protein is CASSERTGIGNQPQHF.

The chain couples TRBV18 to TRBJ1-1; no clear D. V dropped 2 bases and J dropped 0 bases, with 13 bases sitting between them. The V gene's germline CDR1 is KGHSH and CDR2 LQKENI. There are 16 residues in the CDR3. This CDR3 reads CASSPKTRGLNTEAFF. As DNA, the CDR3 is TGTGCCAGCTCACCAAAAACCCGGGGATTGAACACTGAAGCTTTCTTT.

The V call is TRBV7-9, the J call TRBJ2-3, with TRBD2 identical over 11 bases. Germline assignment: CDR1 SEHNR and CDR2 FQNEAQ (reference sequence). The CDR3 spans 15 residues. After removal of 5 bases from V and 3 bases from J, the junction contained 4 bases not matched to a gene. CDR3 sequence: CASSPRTSGTDTQYF. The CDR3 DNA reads TGTGCCAGCAGCCCCAGGACTAGCGGGACAGATACGCAGTATTTT. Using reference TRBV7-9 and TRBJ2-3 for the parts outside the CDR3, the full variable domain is DTGVSQNPRHKITKRGQNVTFRCDPISEHNRLYWYRQTLGQGPEFLTYFQNEAQLEKSRLLSDRFSAERPKGSFSTLEIQRTEQGDSAMYLCASSPRTSGTDTQYFGPGTRLTVL.